This TCR beta chain originates from a study of blood T cell repertoires in COVID-19. Trimming left V 6 bases short and J 4 bases short, with 11 bases between. The CDR3 spans 13 residues. The V gene's germline CDR1 is SGHNT and CDR2 YENEEA. Using immunoSEQ multiplex PCR, the repertoire was profiled, and TCRdb retains in-frame clones only, with some absent. The sample consists of approximately 10,000 clones, about 88% of them appearing once. This receptor was taken from a woman in her sixties with active COVID-19. Source material: peripheral blood. The rearrangement uses TRBV11-3 and TRBJ2-3, with a weak D call TRBD2 (5 bases). The CDR3 spells CASSRGSADTQYF. The CDR3 bases are TGTGCCAGCAGTCGTGGGAGTGCAGATACGCAGTATTTT. Complete variable domain (other parts from reference TRBV11-3 and TRBJ2-3): EAGVVQSPRYKIIEKKQPVAFWCNPISGHNTLYWYLQNLGQGPELLIRYENEEAVDDSQLPKDRFSAERLKGVDSTLKIQPAELGDSAVYLCASSRGSADTQYFGPGTRLTVL.